Listed below are T cell receptor beta chains from one sample, sequenced in a study of cytomegalovirus exposure and HLA in healthy donors. Profiling relied on immunoSEQ multiplex PCR, and the TCRdb table lists in-frame clones only, not all of them. The repertoire holds some 130,000 clones, with 73% as singletons. Input material: PBMCs. These TCRs come from a woman aged 35 to 49 in good health and CMV-seronegative. The CDR3 runs from the conserved cysteine through the conserved F or W. The D gene is left open where the match is weak. A clone size is listed for some rows: how often the clone was seen (once, few, many), or a class if it is expanded.

v_gene	j_gene	d_gene	abundance	CDR3nt	CDR3aa
TRBV19	TRBJ1-2	TRBD1	NA	TGTGCCAGTAGTGCACCTGGACAGGGGAACTATGGCTACACCTTC	CASSAPGQGNYGYTF
TRBV5-1	TRBJ2-3	TRBD1	NA	TGCGCCAGCAGCCCCGGACAGGGGGTGGCAGATACGCAGTATTTT	CASSPGQGVADTQYF
TRBV4-2	TRBJ2-5	TRBD1	NA	TGTGCCAGCAGCCAAAGGACAGGGGAGCAAGAGACCCAGTACTTC	CASSQRTGEQETQYF
TRBV6-5	TRBJ1-6	TRBD1	few	TGTGCCAGCAGTTACCGGACAGGGACCAAGGATTCACCCCTCCACTTT	CASSYRTGTKDSPLHF
TRBV9	TRBJ2-6	NA	NA	TGTGCCAGCAGCGTTATGGCAGGGGCCAACGTCCTGACTTTC	CASSVMAGANVLTF
TRBV7-2	TRBJ2-3	NA	NA	TGTGCCAGCAGCTTTTCAGGGTCTGATACGCAGTATTTT	CASSFSGSDTQYF
TRBV21-1	TRBJ1-3	NA	NA	TGTGCCAGCAGCAAGGGAAGGGGGCATGGAAACACCATATATTTT	CASSKGRGHGNTIYF
TRBV4-3	TRBJ2-1	NA	NA	TGCGCCAGCAGCCAAGATTCAGGCTCCTACTCCTACAATGAGCAGTTCTTC	CASSQDSGSYSYNEQFF
TRBV11-2	TRBJ1-1	NA	NA	TGTGCCAGCAGCTTATTCAGGAACACTGAAGCTTTCTTT	CASSLFRNTEAFF
TRBV11-1	TRBJ2-7	NA	NA	TGTGCCACCGAAAGGGGGAGCGAGCAGTACTTC	CATERGSEQYF
TRBV7-2	TRBJ2-5	NA	NA	TGTGCCAGCAGCTTAGGGCTAGGAGGGGAGACCCAGTACTTC	CASSLGLGGETQYF
TRBV10-3	TRBJ1-1	NA	NA	TGTGCCATCAAGGGAGGGACGGCGAACACTGAAGCTTTCTTT	CAIKGGTANTEAFF
TRBV2	TRBJ1-4	TRBD1	NA	TGTGCCAGCATGGTGACAGGGGGAAATGAAAAACTGTTTTTT	CASMVTGGNEKLFF
TRBV19	TRBJ1-1	NA	NA	TGTGCCAGTAAAAAACCACAGGGTGTCGGCACTGAAGCTTTCTTT	CASKKPQGVGTEAFF
TRBV2	TRBJ1-6	NA	NA	TGTGCCAGCAGATACAGGGTAGTAGATTCACCCCTCCACTTT	CASRYRVVDSPLHF
TRBV5-4	TRBJ1-1	TRBD1	NA	TGTGCCAGCAGCTCCCGGGGACAGCCTGAAGCTTTCTTT	CASSSRGQPEAFF
TRBV6-6	TRBJ2-7	TRBD1	NA	TGTGCCAGCAGTAGACAGGGGGACTACGAGCAGTACTTC	CASSRQGDYEQYF
TRBV7-9	TRBJ2-5	TRBD1	NA	TGTGCCAGCAGCTTAGGTGACAGGGATGAGGAGACCCAGTACTTC	CASSLGDRDEETQYF
TRBV6-5	TRBJ2-1	TRBD2	NA	TGTGCCAGCAGAAGCGGGGGAAGCTCCTACAATGAGCAGTTCTTC	CASRSGGSSYNEQFF
TRBV7-6	TRBJ1-1	NA	many	TGTGCCAGCAGCTTAGACATGAACACTGAAGCTTTCTTT	CASSLDMNTEAFF
TRBV6-1	TRBJ1-6	TRBD1	NA	TGTGCCAGCACCCCGGGACAGGGGTCTTCACCCCTCCACTTT	CASTPGQGSSPLHF
TRBV28	TRBJ1-1	NA	NA	TGTGCCAGCAGTTTGGGGCTTGGAACTTTCTTT	CASSLGLGTFF
TRBV7-2	TRBJ2-2	TRBD1	NA	TGTGCCAGCAGCTGGGGGACAGGGTCCGGGGAGCTGTTTTTT	CASSWGTGSGELFF
TRBV18	TRBJ2-3	TRBD2	once	TGTGCCAGCTCGCAAGCCCGCACCGCAGGGAGAAGCGGGGGGGCCTCAGATACGCAGTATTTT	CASSQARTAGRSGGASDTQYF
TRBV6-1	TRBJ1-5	NA	few	TGTGCCAGCAGTTTCGACAGATATAGCAATCAGCCCCAGCATTTT	CASSFDRYSNQPQHF
TRBV5-4	TRBJ2-5	TRBD2	NA	TGTGCCAGCAGCGCCAAGCGGGGGGGCCAGAGTGAGACCCAGTACTTC	CASSAKRGGQSETQYF
TRBV11-1	TRBJ2-1	NA	NA	TGTGCCAGCAGCTCGCGGGTTACTACCTACAATGAGCAGTTCTTC	CASSSRVTTYNEQFF
TRBV6-5	TRBJ2-7	TRBD1	NA	TGTGCCAGCAGTTACGGCCAGGGGGCCTACGAGCAGTACTTC	CASSYGQGAYEQYF
TRBV19	TRBJ1-5	NA	NA	TGTGCCAGTTCAGGGTTGCCCTATCAGCCCCAGCATTTT	CASSGLPYQPQHF
TRBV4-1	TRBJ2-3	TRBD2	NA	TGCGCCAGCAGCCACTCAAGGACTAGCGGCGCTAGCACAGATACGCAGTATTTT	CASSHSRTSGASTDTQYF
TRBV6-5	TRBJ2-1	TRBD2	NA	TGTGCCAGCAGACTGGGACTAGCCAACAATGAGCAGTTCTTC	CASRLGLANNEQFF
TRBV5-1	TRBJ2-1	TRBD2	NA	TGCGCCAGCAGCTGGGGACTAGCGGGGGATTACAATGAGCAGTTCTTC	CASSWGLAGDYNEQFF
TRBV2	TRBJ2-5	NA	NA	TGTGCCAGCAGTTCGCCGGACACGCAAGAGACCCAGTACTTC	CASSSPDTQETQYF
TRBV5-1	TRBJ2-5	NA	NA	TGCGCCAGCAGCTTGGGTCGCAGGGGAGAGACCCAGTACTTC	CASSLGRRGETQYF
TRBV4-2	TRBJ1-3	NA	once	TGTGCCAGCAGCCAAGATCGTAGGGGTTTCTCTGGAAACACCATATATTTT	CASSQDRRGFSGNTIYF
TRBV5-4	TRBJ1-2	NA	once	TGTGCCAGCTATGGACAGCGTTATGGCTACACCTTC	CASYGQRYGYTF
TRBV28	TRBJ2-2	NA	NA	TGTGCCAGCAGGTCGACTTTGAACACCGGGGAGCTGTTTTTT	CASRSTLNTGELFF
TRBV6-1	TRBJ2-7	TRBD2	NA	TGTGCCAGCAGTGAATTGCGGGGGGCCTACTACGAGCAGTACTTC	CASSELRGAYYEQYF
TRBV29-1	TRBJ2-1	NA	NA	TGCAGCGTTTCAGGCGGGGTAGACTACAATGAGCAGTTCTTC	CSVSGGVDYNEQFF
TRBV16	TRBJ1-2	NA	NA	TGTGCCAGCAGCCAATCGGGTGTAGGAGTTAACTATGGCTACACCTTC	CASSQSGVGVNYGYTF
TRBV11-3	TRBJ2-3	NA	NA	TGTGCCAGCAGCTTAGGCGCTACAGATACGCAGTATTTT	CASSLGATDTQYF
TRBV14	TRBJ2-3	NA	few	TGTGCCAGCAGCCCATTCACAGATACGCAGTATTTT	CASSPFTDTQYF
TRBV27	TRBJ1-1	NA	NA	TGTGCCAGCAGTTTTAGCCTGACAGCTAACACTGAAGCTTTCTTT	CASSFSLTANTEAFF
TRBV23-1	TRBJ2-5	TRBD2	NA	TGCGCCAGCAACCCTAGCGGGGAGTTAGAGACCCAGTACTTC	CASNPSGELETQYF
TRBV7-8	TRBJ2-1	TRBD1	NA	TGTGCCAGCAGCTTCCGGGACAGGGCCTATGAGCAGTTCTTC	CASSFRDRAYEQFF
TRBV13	TRBJ1-2	NA	NA	TGTGCCAGCATCAAAGGGGGGCCGGGAGGCTATGGCTACACCTTC	CASIKGGPGGYGYTF
TRBV5-1	TRBJ2-7	NA	NA	TGCGCCAGCAAGGACACCACATACGCATACGAGCAGTACTTC	CASKDTTYAYEQYF